A single sample gave rise to the 18 T cell receptor beta chains below, sequenced in a study of regulatory T cells in long-lasting Graves disease. CDR3 regions were amplified by Arm-PCR using iRepertoire HTBI primers to build TCR beta libraries. MiXCR was run by TCRdb on the multiplex PCR reads, yielding one entry per CDR3 protein. The data show approximately 440,000 distinct CDR3 sequences, 20% to 25% seen once. As to time point: persistent/refractory GD, antithyroid drugs over 5 years with positive TRAb. Extracted RNA from PBMCs served as the source of the TCR library. The input for sequencing was peripheral blood mononuclear cells (PBMCs), taken when the disease was refractory, from a patient treated with antithyroid drugs. The receptor set was obtained from a female donor with Graves disease.

This clonotype has just a few counts. The rearrangement links TRBV11-2 to TRBJ2-4; 10 bases align to TRBD2. There are 15 residues in the CDR3. Germline V lookup: CDR1 SGHAT, CDR2 FQNNGV. With V trimmed by 4 bases and J by 5 bases, 5 bases remained unmatched. The CDR3 bases are TGTGCCAGCAGCTCTGGACTAGCGGCACAAAACATTCAGTACTTC. It is translated as CASSSGLAAQNIQYF.

The rearrangement links TRBV30 to TRBJ2-3; 9 bases agree with TRBD1. The CDR3 has 14 amino acids. V was pared by 2 bases and J by 1 base, with 1 base of the junction left unmatched. Germline V gene sequence: CDR1 GTSNPN, CDR2 SVGIG (reference sequence). The CDR3 here is CAWSRTGGTDTQYF. CDR3 bases: TGTGCCTGGAGTAGGACAGGGGGCACAGATACGCAGTATTTT.

There are a few counts of this clonotype. The V and J genes are TRBV15 and TRBJ1-6; the D is unclear. CDR1 is LNHNV and CDR2 is YYDKDF in the germline V gene (reference sequence). This CDR3 has 13 residues. V lost 0 bases to trimming and J lost 9 bases, with 6 bases between them. The CDR3 DNA follows: TGTGCCACCAGCAGAGATCATGGTTCACCCCTCCACTTT. Its protein product is CATSRDHGSPLHF.

CDR3 DNA: TGTGCCAGCAGCCAAGACGGAGGGGGCGAGACCCAGTACTTC. Protein: CASSQDGGGETQYF. This chain joins TRBV4-2 and TRBJ2-5, with D possibly matching TRBD1 (7 bases). Trimming left V 0 bases short and J 5 bases short, with 10 bases between. The CDR3 covers 14 residues. CDR1 and CDR2 from the germline V gene are LGHNA and YNFKEQ.

The chain is built from TRBV28 and TRBJ2-5, with a possible D match to TRBD1 (5 bases). The CDR3 is 15 residues long. The germline V and J ends were trimmed by 3 bases and 1 base, with 12 bases remaining between them. Germline V gene lookup returns CDR1 MDHEN and CDR2 SYDVKM. As DNA, the CDR3 is TGTGCCAGCAGTTTGGGAACCAGGGCCCAAGAGACCCAGTACTTC. Its translation: CASSLGTRAQETQYF.

This clonotype was recorded many times. The rearrangement joins TRBV6-1 to TRBJ2-1; TRBD2 matches 8 bases. V lost 6 bases to trimming and J lost 7 bases; unmatched junction nucleotides: 5. The CDR3 loop spans 13 amino acids. Germline V lookup: CDR1 MNHNS, CDR2 SASEGT. CDR3 nucleotides: TGTGCCAGCAGGCCAGCGGGAGCAAATGAGCAGTTCTTC. Its protein is CASRPAGANEQFF.

This clonotype showed up many times. This chain links TRBV29-1 with TRBJ1-2, with D maybe TRBD1 (6 bases). V was pared by 4 bases and J by 1 base, with 16 bases between. The germline V gene encodes CDR1 SQVTM and CDR2 ANQGSEA. The CDR3 consists of 15 residues. CDR3 sequence reads: CSVGKTGRFNYGYTF. CDR3 DNA: TGCAGCGTTGGTAAGACAGGCCGATTTAACTATGGCTACACCTTC.

The J gene is TRBJ2-7, the V gene TRBV6-1; 10 nucleotides align to TRBD2. V lost 6 bases and J lost 3; bases outside the gene matches: 8. The germline V gene has CDR1 MNHNS and CDR2 SASEGT. There are 15 residues in the CDR3. The CDR3: CASSTSGRGRYEQYF. CDR3 DNA sequence: TGTGCCAGCAGCACGAGCGGGAGGGGTCGCTACGAGCAGTACTTC.

This clonotype occurred many times. This chain links TRBV27 with TRBJ1-6, with a possible D match to TRBD1 (6 bases). V dropped 5 bases and J dropped 7 bases, with 18 bases sitting between them. CDR1 and CDR2 (germline): MNHEY, SMNVEV (reference sequence). This CDR3 has 16 amino acids. For the CDR3, the DNA is TGTGCCAGCAGTGAAGCCGGGACATGGTACAATTCACCCCTCCACTTT. It translates to CASSEAGTWYNSPLHF.

In its sample, this clonotype was seen many times. This chain links TRBV11-2 with TRBJ2-5; 7 bases are shared with TRBD1. CDR1 is SGHAT and CDR2 is FQNNGV in the germline V gene. The CDR3 covers 14 residues. V gave up 0 bases and J gave up 6 bases; unmatched junction bases: 4. CDR3 coding DNA: TGTGCCAGCAGCTTAGATGGGGACAGTAAGACCCAGTACTTC. Its translation: CASSLDGDSKTQYF.

The chain couples TRBV20-1 to TRBJ2-3; no clear D. Trimming removed 6 bases at V and 0 bases at J, with 10 bases between. Germline CDR1 and CDR2: DFQATT and SNEGSKA (reference sequence). This CDR3 comprises 13 residues. The CDR3 DNA is TGCAGTGCCCATCCCCCAAGCACAGATACGCAGTATTTT. This gives the protein CSAHPPSTDTQYF.

This chain joins TRBV9 and TRBJ1-1; D is perhaps TRBD1 (6 bases). Between the trimmed V and J ends, which lost 0 bases and 1 base, there was a span of 13 bases. The germline CDR1 and CDR2 sequences are SGDLS and YYNGEE. The CDR3 is 16 residues long. CDR3 bases: TGTGCCAGCAGCGTAGGCACAGGGATTGGGAACACTGAAGCTTTCTTT. The encoded protein is CASSVGTGIGNTEAFF.

This clonotype was counted only a few times. The V call is TRBV5-6, the J call TRBJ2-5, with 9 bases that match TRBD1. V trimming: 1 base; J trimming: 7 bases; junction bases outside the gene matches: 2. The CDR3 loop spans 13 amino acids. Germline V lookup: CDR1 SGHDT, CDR2 YYEEEE. CDR3 sequence (DNA): TGTGCCAGCAGCTTGACAGGGGGCGGGACCCAGTACTTC. The encoded protein is CASSLTGGGTQYF.

As DNA, the CDR3 is TGCAGTGCTTCCGGGACTTACCCTTACAATGAGCAGTTCTTC. Protein: CSASGTYPYNEQFF. The chain is built from TRBV20-1 and TRBJ2-1; D perhaps matches TRBD2 (6 bases). CDR3 length: 14 amino acids. The germline V gene encodes CDR1 DFQATT and CDR2 SNEGSKA (reference sequence). Trimming removed 5 bases from V and 4 bases from J, with 15 bases in between.

This clonotype has a count of ten or more. CDR3 DNA sequence: TGTGCCACCCATGTGACAGTTTCTGGCTACACCTTC. Translating gives CATHVTVSGYTF. This sequence joins TRBV2 and TRBJ1-2; the D gene is possibly TRBD1 (5 bases). V lost 10 bases and J 7 bases, leaving 16 bases between the germline ends. Per the germline V gene, CDR1 is SNHLY and CDR2 is FYNNEI. The CDR3 runs 12 residues.

This clonotype occurred many times. The chain employs TRBV20-1 and TRBJ2-2, with 9 bases that match TRBD1. The CDR3 totals 15 residues. Germline loops: CDR1 DFQATT, CDR2 SNEGSKA (reference sequence). The V segment lost 4 bases and the J segment 5 bases; nucleotides outside the gene matches: 8. The CDR3 here is CSAINRGRFTGELFF. The CDR3 DNA reads TGCAGTGCTATAAACAGGGGGCGCTTTACCGGGGAGCTGTTTTTT.

This clonotype has ten or more counts. The rearrangement joins TRBV20-1 to TRBJ2-7, with 7 positions matching TRBD1. CDR1 is DFQATT, CDR2 SNEGSKA, per germline (reference sequence). J was trimmed by 9 bases and V by 5 bases; bases with no gene match: 13. The CDR3 length is 13 residues. For the CDR3, the DNA is TGCAGTGCTCCGACAGGGAGTGAAGATGGGCAGTACTTC. Its translation is CSAPTGSEDGQYF.

This clonotype was found a few times. The chain joins TRBV27 to TRBJ2-7, with D unresolved. Germline CDR1 is MNHEY and CDR2 is SMNVEV (reference sequence). Trimming pared 3 bases from V and 0 bases from J, leaving 12 bases between. CDR3 length: 15 amino acids. CDR3 protein: CASSFAAGFSYEQYF. As DNA, the CDR3 is TGTGCCAGCAGTTTCGCGGCAGGCTTCTCCTACGAGCAGTACTTC.